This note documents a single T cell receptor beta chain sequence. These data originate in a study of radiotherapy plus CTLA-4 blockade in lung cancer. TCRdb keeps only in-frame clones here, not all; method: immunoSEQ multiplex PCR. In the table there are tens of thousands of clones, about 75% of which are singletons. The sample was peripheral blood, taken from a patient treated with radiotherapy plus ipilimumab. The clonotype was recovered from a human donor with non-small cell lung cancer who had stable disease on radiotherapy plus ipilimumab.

In nucleotides, the CDR3 is TGCGCCAGCAGGTCTGGGACTAGCGGAAACAATGAGCAGTTCTTC. Its translation: CASRSGTSGNNEQFF. The V and J genes are TRBV5-1 and TRBJ2-1, with 11 bases fitting TRBD2. Germline assignment: CDR1 SGHRS and CDR2 YFSETQ. The V segment lost 5 bases and the J segment 5 bases; nucleotides outside the gene matches: 6. This CDR3 comprises 15 residues.